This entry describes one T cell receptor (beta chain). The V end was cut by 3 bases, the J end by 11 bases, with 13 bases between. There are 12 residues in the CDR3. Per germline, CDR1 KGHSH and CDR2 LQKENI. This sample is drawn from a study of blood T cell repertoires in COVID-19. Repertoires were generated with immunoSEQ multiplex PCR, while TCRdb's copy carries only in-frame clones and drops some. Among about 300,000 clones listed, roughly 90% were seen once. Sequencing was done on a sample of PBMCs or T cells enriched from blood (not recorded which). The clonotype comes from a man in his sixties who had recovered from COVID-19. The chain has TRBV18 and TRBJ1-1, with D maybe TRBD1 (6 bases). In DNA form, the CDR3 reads TGTGCCAGCTCACCGATACAGGGTTCGGCTTTCTTT. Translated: CASSPIQGSAFF.